This T cell receptor beta chain was found in a study of control samples from healthy donors and cancer patients. Some clones are missing from TCRdb's copy, which holds only in-frame ones; the method was immunoSEQ multiplex PCR. Of tens of thousands of clones listed, roughly nine tenths are singletons. Germline assignment: CDR1 MGHRA and CDR2 YSYEKL. The CDR3 runs 14 residues. Trimming took 1 base from V and 0 from J, leaving 6 bases between them. Sequenced sample: PBMCs. The clonotype was recovered from a man aged 60-69 years with colorectal cancer. J is TRBJ1-1 and V is TRBV4-1; D call uncertain. CDR3 bases: TGCGCCAGCAGCCAAGCAGAGATGAACACTGAAGCTTTCTTT. Protein product: CASSQAEMNTEAFF.